This paragraph covers one T cell receptor beta chain sequence. V was pared by 3 bases and J by 7 bases, with 19 bases between. The CDR3 runs 15 residues. Germline-derived CDR1 and CDR2 are DFQATT and SNEGSKA (reference sequence). These data are taken from a study of control samples from healthy donors and cancer patients. Profiled with immunoSEQ multiplex PCR; TCRdb holds only in-frame clones, not every one. The table includes 170,000 or so clones, nearly 90% detected once. The sample taken for sequencing was blood. The V gene is TRBV20-1, the J gene TRBJ1-5, with a tentative D call TRBD1 (5 bases). This clonotype was sampled from a woman aged 50 to 60 in good health. CDR3 DNA sequence: TGCAGTGCTAGTCCCGGCAGGGAGGTTAAACAGCCCCAGCATTTT. The encoded protein is CSASPGREVKQPQHF.